Described below is a single T cell receptor beta chain sequence and its context. The participants were between about 18 and 90 years old and came from under 25 US areas. Grouping used clinical history reported by participants in a survey and questionnaire. Using immunoSEQ multiplex PCR, the repertoire was profiled, and TCRdb retains in-frame clones only, with some absent. The sample contains 400,000 to 450,000 clones, approximately 90% of which appear only once. The data derive from a study of blood T cell repertoires in COVID-19. Study summary: T cells, B-cell-depleted T cells, or PBMCs provided the cDNA or gDNA that served as material.

The CDR3 is 18 residues long. From germline, CDR1 is SGHVS and CDR2 FNYEAQ. Trimming took 1 base from V and 0 from J; bases not matched to a gene: 8. Sequencing input: PBMCs or T cells enriched from blood (not recorded which). The rearrangement links TRBV7-6 to TRBJ2-3, with 9 bases identical to TRBD2. This receptor was taken from a man younger than 40 who had recovered from COVID-19. The CDR3 sequence is CASSLVDSSGTSTDTQYF. In DNA, the CDR3 is TGTGCCAGCAGCTTAGTTGACTCTAGCGGGACAAGCACAGATACGCAGTATTTT.